The 27 T cell receptor beta chains in this list originate from one sample, sequenced in a study of shared clonotypes between healthy human individuals. Profiling relied on immunoSEQ multiplex PCR, and the TCRdb table lists in-frame clones only, not all of them. The data hold over 1.5 million clones, with 95% to 99% observed a single time. The sequenced material came from naive CD4+ T cells sorted from blood. Subset defined: CD45RA+ positively selected. These receptors were taken from a young man in good health.

This sequence joins TRBV29-1 and TRBJ1-2; possible D gene TRBD1, 5 bases. Trimming took 3 bases from V and 6 from J, leaving 8 bases between them. The CDR3 consists of 11 residues. Germline V gene lookup returns CDR1 SQVTM and CDR2 ANQGSEA. The CDR3, as DNA: TGCAGCGTTGAGGGGACTAATGGCTACACCTTC. Translation gives CSVEGTNGYTF.

The chain carries TRBV14 and TRBJ1-4; TRBD1 agrees at 7 bases. CDR1 and CDR2 (germline): SGHDN, FVKESK. The ends lost 5 bases at V and 8 bases at J; junction bases unmatched: 14. The CDR3 is made up of 16 amino acids. CDR3: CASSGGRYRGFEKLFF. The CDR3 bases are TGTGCCAGCAGCGGGGGTCGGTACAGGGGTTTCGAAAAACTGTTTTTT.

CDR3 DNA: TGTGCCAGCGCGACCGGATCCAGCTCCTACGAGCAGTACTTC. Amino acids: CASATGSSSYEQYF. This chain links TRBV28 with TRBJ2-7, with D unclear. CDR3 length equals 14 residues. Germline assignment: CDR1 MDHEN and CDR2 SYDVKM. Trimming removed 8 bases from V and 0 bases from J, with 14 bases in between.

V and J are TRBV27 and TRBJ1-1; D uncertain. V dropped 2 bases and J dropped 5 bases, with 15 bases sitting between them. Germline assignment: CDR1 MNHEY and CDR2 SMNVEV (reference sequence). The CDR3 is made up of 15 amino acids. This CDR3 reads CASSLHQLGGTEAFF. CDR3 in DNA: TGTGCCAGCAGTTTACATCAACTTGGAGGGACTGAAGCTTTCTTT.

V and J are TRBV6-6 and TRBJ2-7, with TRBD2 matching over 7 bases. CDR3 length: 15 residues. In germline, CDR1 is MNHNY, CDR2 SVGAGI (reference sequence). V trimming: 6 bases; J trimming: 6 bases; junction bases outside the gene matches: 14. CDR3 loop: CASRSLGGRALEQYF. The CDR3 DNA sequence: TGTGCCAGCAGGTCCCTGGGAGGGAGGGCCCTCGAGCAGTACTTC.

This rearrangement joins TRBV4-1 to TRBJ2-7, with 8 bases matching TRBD2. Germline assignment: CDR1 MGHRA and CDR2 YSYEKL. CDR3 size: 18 residues. J was trimmed by 2 bases and V by 0 bases; bases with no gene match: 12. In DNA, the CDR3 is TGCGCCAGCAGCCAAGATAGGAGGGAAGCGGGAGAAACCTACGAGCAGTACTTC. Its translation is CASSQDRREAGETYEQYF.

The chain uses TRBV18 and TRBJ1-4, with D unresolved. The CDR3 is 13 residues long. Trimming stripped 1 base from V and 7 bases from J, with 7 bases between. Germline assignment: CDR1 KGHSH and CDR2 LQKENI. The CDR3 loop is CASSPRVGEKLFF. CDR3 in DNA: TGTGCCAGCTCACCACGCGTTGGTGAAAAACTGTTTTTT.

The genes are TRBV6-5 and TRBJ2-7; D unclear. This CDR3 spans 14 amino acids. The V and J ends lost 2 bases and 3 bases respectively, with 11 bases between them. Germline CDR1 reads MNHEY; CDR2 reads SVGAGI. In nucleotides, the CDR3 is TGTGCCAGCAGTTACAGCAGGTTTGTCTACGAGCAGTACTTC. As protein: CASSYSRFVYEQYF.

The V gene is TRBV11-1, the J gene TRBJ2-7; 7 nucleotides match TRBD1. The V gene end was trimmed by 5 bases and the J gene end by 9 bases; junction bases not matched to a gene: 10. The CDR3 is 13 amino acids. Germline loops: CDR1 SGHAT, CDR2 FQDESV (reference sequence). CDR3 sequence: CASSALEGGSQYF. For the CDR3, the DNA is TGTGCCAGCAGCGCGCTTGAAGGGGGCTCGCAGTACTTC.

The chain joins TRBV29-1 to TRBJ2-4; D is undetermined. The CDR3 length is 14 residues. V gave up 4 bases and J gave up 2 bases, with 12 bases separating them. CDR1 is SQVTM, CDR2 ANQGSEA, per germline. CDR3 coding DNA: TGCAGCGTTGGACCTTCTTCAACCAAAAACATTCAGTACTTC. Amino acids: CSVGPSSTKNIQYF.

This chain connects TRBV10-3 to TRBJ1-2, with D possibly being TRBD1 (5 bases). Germline CDR1 and CDR2: ENHRY and SYGVKD. This CDR3 has 17 amino acids. V was pared by 2 bases and J by 6 bases, with 22 bases between. The CDR3 nucleotides read TGTGCCATCAGTGAGGCAAATCGGGGGGGACTTTGGGATGGCTACACCTTC. As protein: CAISEANRGGLWDGYTF.

The chain has TRBV28 and TRBJ2-2; a weak D match, TRBD2 (5 bases). V was cut by 6 bases and J by 4 bases, with 9 bases left in between. The CDR3 is 13 residues long. Germline V lookup: CDR1 MDHEN, CDR2 SYDVKM. In nucleotides, the CDR3 is TGTGCCAGCAGCCTGGGAGTCACCGGGGAGCTGTTTTTT. Residues: CASSLGVTGELFF. The whole variable domain, remainder taken from reference TRBV28 and TRBJ2-2, is DVKVTQSSRYLVKRTGEKVFLECVQDMDHENMFWYRQDPGLGLRLIYFSYDVKMKEKGDIPEGYSVSREKKERFSLILESASTNQTSMYLCASSLGVTGELFFGEGSRLTVL.

This clone showed up just once. CDR3: CASSLQSEQYF. The CDR3 DNA reads TGTGCCAGCAGTTTACAGTCCGAGCAGTACTTC. The J gene is TRBJ2-7, the V gene TRBV28; D is unclear. The germline V and J ends were trimmed by 2 bases and 6 bases, with 5 bases remaining between them. The CDR3 is 11 amino acids. Germline V gene sequence: CDR1 MDHEN, CDR2 SYDVKM.

The rearrangement joins TRBV7-2 to TRBJ2-3, with 7 bases that match TRBD2. Trimming at V came to 1 base and at J to 10 bases, leaving 17 bases not matched to a gene. Germline values: CDR1 SGHTA, CDR2 FQGNSA. The CDR3 consists of 17 residues. This CDR3 is CASSLDLGGSKGMPQYF. The CDR3 nucleotides read TGTGCCAGCAGCTTAGATCTGGGAGGGTCGAAGGGGATGCCGCAGTATTTT.

The rearrangement uses TRBV10-3 and TRBJ2-7; D is ambiguous. The CDR3 is made up of 14 amino acids. The V gene's germline CDR1 is ENHRY and CDR2 SYGVKD. Between the trimmed V and J ends, which lost 5 bases and 3 bases, there was a span of 14 bases. The CDR3 region is CAISLVELGYEQYF. CDR3 in DNA: TGTGCCATCAGTTTAGTGGAATTAGGCTACGAGCAGTACTTC.

The chain couples TRBV6-6 to TRBJ1-5, with a weak D call TRBD1 (6 bases). Deletions cut 6 bases from V and 0 bases from J, with 12 bases between. CDR3 size: 15 residues. In germline, CDR1 is MNHNY, CDR2 SVGAGI (reference sequence). The DNA of the CDR3 is TGTGCCAGCAGCCCCACAGGGATTAGCAATCAGCCCCAGCATTTT. Amino acids: CASSPTGISNQPQHF.

The gene calls are TRBV9 and TRBJ2-5; a possible D gene is TRBD2 (5 bases). V was shortened by 3 bases and J by 0 bases, with 6 bases between the two germline ends. CDR1 SGDLS and CDR2 YYNGEE come from the germline V gene. The CDR3 consists of 13 residues. CDR3 sequence reads: CASSGADQETQYF. CDR3 nucleotides: TGTGCCAGCAGCGGAGCGGACCAAGAGACCCAGTACTTC.

This chain links TRBV5-5 with TRBJ2-5; 9 positions match TRBD1. Germline V gives CDR1 SGHKS, CDR2 YYEKEE (reference sequence). V shed 4 bases, J shed 6 bases, and the junction held 10 bases outside the gene matches. CDR3 length equals 15 residues. The CDR3 DNA sequence: TGTGCCAGCAGCCAAATCACAGGGGGCGCAAAGACCCAGTACTTC. Its translation is CASSQITGGAKTQYF.

The rearrangement uses TRBV5-1 and TRBJ2-5; tentatively, D is TRBD2 (6 bases). The length of the CDR3 is 14 residues. Trimming shortened V by 1 base and J by 5 bases, and 12 bases separated the two germline ends. Germline CDR1 reads SGHRS; CDR2 reads YFSETQ. The CDR3 loop is CASSLMGGEETQYF. In nucleotides, the CDR3 is TGCGCCAGCAGCTTGATGGGGGGTGAGGAGACCCAGTACTTC. Full variable domain (missing parts from reference TRBV5-1 and TRBJ2-5): KAGVTQTPRYLIKTRGQQVTLSCSPISGHRSVSWYQQTPGQGLQFLFEYFSETQRNKGNFPGRFSGRQFSNSRSEMNVSTLELGDSALYLCASSLMGGEETQYFGPGTRLLVL.

V usage is TRBV2 and J usage is TRBJ1-1; possibly TRBD1 for D (6 bases). Trimming took 8 bases from V and 1 from J, leaving 11 bases between them. Looked up from germline, CDR1 is SNHLY and CDR2 is FYNNEI. The CDR3 runs 13 residues. For the CDR3, the DNA is TGTGCCAGCGGGGGGGCCGGGAACACTGAAGCTTTCTTT. Its protein product is CASGGAGNTEAFF. Looking up the rest from reference TRBV2 and TRBJ1-1 gives the full variable domain: EPEVTQTPSHQVTQMGQEVILRCVPISNHLYFYWYRQILGQKVEFLVSFYNNEISEKSEIFDDQFSVERPDGSNFTLKIRSTKLEDSAMYFCASGGAGNTEAFFGQGTRLTVV.

The V call is TRBV28, the J call TRBJ2-5, with D possibly matching TRBD1 (6 bases). V shed 8 bases and J shed 7 bases, with 23 bases lying between them. The CDR3 is made up of 15 amino acids. Germline V gene sequence: CDR1 MDHEN, CDR2 SYDVKM. This CDR3 reads CASEMGVPGVGTQYF. The CDR3 DNA reads as TGTGCCAGCGAGATGGGGGTACCAGGGGTTGGGACCCAGTACTTC.

The V gene is TRBV7-2, the J gene TRBJ1-4; D ambiguous. The V gene's germline CDR1 is SGHTA and CDR2 FQGNSA. Trimming stripped 6 bases from V and 0 bases from J, with 11 bases between. This CDR3 region has 15 residues. CDR3 sequence: CASRAAGTTNEKLFF. DNA for the CDR3: TGTGCCAGCAGGGCCGCCGGGACAACTAATGAAAAACTGTTTTTT.

CDR3 in amino acids: CASSRPDSYGYTF. As DNA, the CDR3 is TGTGCCAGCTCACGACCCGACAGCTATGGCTACACCTTC. The rearrangement links TRBV18 to TRBJ1-2; D possibly corresponds to TRBD1 (5 bases). CDR1 and CDR2 (germline): KGHSH, LQKENI. V was pared by 4 bases and J by 4 bases, with 10 bases between. This CDR3 is 13 amino acids long. Complete variable domain (other parts from reference TRBV18 and TRBJ1-2): NAGVMQNPRHLVRRRGQEARLRCSPMKGHSHVYWYRQLPEEGLKFMVYLQKENIIDESGMPKERFSAEFPKEGPSILRIQQVVRGDSAAYFCASSRPDSYGYTFGSGTRLTVV.

The chain couples TRBV18 to TRBJ1-5; 12 bases match TRBD1. The CDR3 runs 18 residues. Trimming took 1 base from V and 0 from J; bases not matched to a gene: 4. Germline V gives CDR1 KGHSH, CDR2 LQKENI. The CDR3 here is CASSPRRDRGLSNQPQHF. Here the CDR3 DNA reads TGTGCCAGCTCACCACGCCGGGACAGGGGGCTTAGCAATCAGCCCCAGCATTTT.

The V call is TRBV7-6, the J call TRBJ2-7, with 7 bases fitting TRBD1. Trimming cost V 5 bases and J 1 base; bases outside gene matches: 2. Germline values: CDR1 SGHVS, CDR2 FNYEAQ. The CDR3 contains 13 residues. CDR3 sequence reads: CASSADRSYEQYF. The CDR3 nucleotides are TGTGCCAGCAGCGCGGACAGGTCCTACGAGCAGTACTTC.

The chain carries TRBV19 and TRBJ2-7; 11 positions agree with TRBD1. Trimming at V came to 4 bases and at J to 1 base, leaving 3 bases not matched to a gene. The CDR3 sequence is 15 residues long. The germline V gene has CDR1 LNHDA and CDR2 SQIVND (reference sequence). For the CDR3, the DNA is TGTGCCAGTAGTAGGACAGGGGGCATTTCCTACGAGCAGTACTTC. This sequence encodes CASSRTGGISYEQYF.

The chain uses TRBV21-1 and TRBJ1-2; the D segment call TRBD1 is taken from the table without a DNA check. TRBV21-1 is a documented pseudogene. CDR3 size: 9 residues. The chain's CDR3 is CASSTQGAF. The CDR3 nucleotides are TGTGCCAGCAGCACCCAGGGGGCATTC.